A single sample is the source of the 27 T cell receptor beta chains below, sequenced in a study of shared clonotypes between healthy human individuals. Assay used: immunoSEQ multiplex PCR; TCRdb lists only in-frame clones, some missing. The sample has around 430,000 clones; 75% to 85% are singletons. The sequenced sample was PBMCs. The receptors derive from a woman between 40 and 55 years old in good health. Some clones in this sample may be carry-over from other donors' samples.

V gene TRBV4-1 combines with J gene TRBJ2-7, with TRBD1 matching over 7 bases. V shed 2 bases and J 3 bases; nucleotides not matched to a gene: 4. Germline assignment: CDR1 MGHRA and CDR2 YSYEKL. This CDR3 region has 14 residues. The CDR3 loop reads CASSQNRGYYEQYF. As DNA, the CDR3 is TGCGCCAGCAGCCAAAACAGGGGATACTACGAGCAGTACTTC.

This clone appeared a single time. The chain links TRBV28 to TRBJ2-7; D unclear. The CDR3 is 14 amino acids. Germline CDR1 reads MDHEN; CDR2 reads SYDVKM. Trimming shortened V by 3 bases and J by 2 bases, and 11 bases separated the two germline ends. Here the CDR3 DNA reads TGTGCCAGCAGTTTCATAGCTACCCCCTACGAGCAGTACTTC. This gives the protein CASSFIATPYEQYF.

This chain uses TRBV7-9 with TRBJ1-1, with no clear D. V shed 2 bases and J shed 1 base, with 8 bases lying between them. Germline CDR1 and CDR2: SEHNR and FQNEAQ (reference sequence). The CDR3 is 14 amino acids. As DNA, the CDR3 is TGTGCCAGCAGCTTAATCATACAGAACACTGAAGCTTTCTTT. The encoded protein is CASSLIIQNTEAFF.

The V gene is TRBV18, the J gene TRBJ1-5; D not resolved. CDR1 is KGHSH, CDR2 LQKENI, per germline. V gave up 3 bases and J gave up 2 bases, with 5 bases separating them. The CDR3 length is 13 residues. Here the CDR3 DNA reads TGTGCCAGCTCACCTTGGGGCAATCAGCCCCAGCATTTT. Amino acid sequence: CASSPWGNQPQHF.

With regard to this clone: A far more abundant clone sits one base away, making this likely a read error. V usage is TRBV30 and J usage is TRBJ2-7, with 8 bases identical to TRBD2. CDR3 length equals 19 residues. V shed 6 bases and J 2 bases; nucleotides not matched to a gene: 24. Per the germline V gene, CDR1 is GTSNPN and CDR2 is SVGIG (reference sequence). The DNA for the CDR3 is TGTGCCTGCCGGCAGGATCGACTAGCGAGAGTTCTACAAACCTACGAGCAGTACTTC. Its translation is CACRQDRLARVLQTYEQYF.

V is TRBV28 and J is TRBJ2-3; 9 nucleotides agree with TRBD2. CDR3 size: 15 residues. The germline V gene has CDR1 MDHEN and CDR2 SYDVKM. J gave up 2 bases and V 5 bases, and 5 bases lay outside the gene matches. In DNA form, the CDR3 reads TGTGCCAGCAGTCCGTTAGCGGGGGACACAGATACGCAGTATTTT. Protein: CASSPLAGDTDTQYF. Combining the CDR3 with reference TRBV28 and TRBJ2-3 gives the whole variable domain DVKVTQSSRYLVKRTGEKVFLECVQDMDHENMFWYRQDPGLGLRLIYFSYDVKMKEKGDIPEGYSVSREKKERFSLILESASTNQTSMYLCASSPLAGDTDTQYFGPGTRLTVL.

CDR3: CASSVSSGRTDTQYF. The CDR3 DNA reads TGTGCCAGCAGCGTCTCTAGCGGTAGGACAGATACGCAGTATTTT. The chain has TRBV9 and TRBJ2-3; 7 nucleotides match TRBD2. The CDR3 is 15 amino acids. J was trimmed by 3 bases and V by 2 bases; bases with no gene match: 6. Germline CDR1 is SGDLS and CDR2 is YYNGEE.

The V call is TRBV19, the J call TRBJ2-7; D may be TRBD1 or TRBD2 (5 bases each). In germline, CDR1 is LNHDA, CDR2 SQIVND (reference sequence). The V end lost 9 bases, the J end lost 3 bases, and 9 bases lay between the germline ends. The CDR3 covers 11 residues. This CDR3 reads CASSRGYEQYF. CDR3 in DNA: TGTGCCAGCTCGAGGGGCTACGAGCAGTACTTC.

The V and J genes are TRBV2 and TRBJ1-4; D is possibly TRBD1 (6 bases). V gave up 4 bases and J gave up 7 bases, with 16 bases separating them. Germline-derived CDR1 and CDR2 are SNHLY and FYNNEI. This CDR3 is 15 amino acids long. The chain's CDR3 is CASSADRGAGEKLFF. DNA for the CDR3: TGTGCCAGCAGTGCGGATAGGGGGGCTGGTGAAAAACTGTTTTTT.

This clone occurred once. The chain has TRBV15 and TRBJ1-2, with D possibly TRBD1 on 6 matching bases. V lost 6 bases and J 1 base, leaving 18 bases between the germline ends. This CDR3 is built from 16 residues. The germline V gene has CDR1 LNHNV and CDR2 YYDKDF (reference sequence). The CDR3 loop is CATRATDRPYNYGYTF. The CDR3 nucleotides read TGTGCCACCAGGGCTACTGACAGGCCCTATAACTATGGCTACACCTTC.

The chain links TRBV6-1 to TRBJ2-1; D may match TRBD1 or TRBD2 (5 bases each). The germline CDR1 and CDR2 sequences are MNHNS and SASEGT. Trimming pared 8 bases from V and 4 bases from J, leaving 18 bases between. The length of the CDR3 is 15 residues. The CDR3 is CASPRSAGGYNEQFF. CDR3 nucleotides: TGTGCCAGCCCCCGTAGCGCTGGGGGTTACAATGAGCAGTTCTTC.

The chain couples TRBV5-5 to TRBJ2-2, with D possibly matching TRBD2 (6 bases). CDR1 is SGHKS and CDR2 is YYEKEE in the germline V gene (reference sequence). V lost 4 bases to trimming and J lost 4 bases, with 14 bases between them. This CDR3 has 15 residues. CDR3 sequence: CASSPLAGLTGELFF. As DNA, the CDR3 is TGTGCCAGCAGCCCCCTGGCGGGACTCACCGGGGAGCTGTTTTTT. The full variable domain, with the rest looked up from reference TRBV5-5 and TRBJ2-2, is DAGVTQSPTHLIKTRGQQVTLRCSPISGHKSVSWYQQVLGQGPQFIFQYYEKEERGRGNFPDRFSARQFPNYSSELNVNALLLGDSALYLCASSPLAGLTGELFFGEGSRLTVL.

This clone was seen just once. The V call is TRBV6-1, the J call TRBJ1-5; D is ambiguous. This CDR3 spans 14 amino acids. Trimming removed 5 bases from V and 0 bases from J, with 8 bases in between. Germline CDR1 and CDR2: MNHNS and SASEGT. DNA for the CDR3: TGTGCCAGCAGTAGGCACAATAGCAATCAGCCCCAGCATTTT. Protein sequence: CASSRHNSNQPQHF.

This clone was observed once. The chain recombines TRBV25-1 with TRBJ1-2; D is ambiguous. V dropped 7 bases and J dropped 3 bases, with 15 bases sitting between them. Germline CDR1 is MGHDK and CDR2 is SYGVNS. The CDR3 extends over 14 amino acids. CDR3 in DNA: TGTGCCAGCAAGCCCGATGGCACACACTATGGCTACACCTTC. Translated: CASKPDGTHYGYTF.

This rearrangement joins TRBV9 to TRBJ2-1; 11 bases map to TRBD2. The germline V gene encodes CDR1 SGDLS and CDR2 YYNGEE. The V and J ends lost 4 bases and 5 bases, in that order; junction bases with no gene match: 5. The CDR3 is made up of 15 amino acids. The CDR3 spells CASSKGLAADNEQFF. DNA for the CDR3: TGTGCCAGCAGCAAGGGACTAGCGGCCGACAATGAGCAGTTCTTC.

Turning to this clone: This sample also contains other DNA sequences that code for the same CDR3. The gene calls are TRBV7-9 and TRBJ2-7; no clear D gene. Germline CDR1 is SEHNR and CDR2 is FQNEAQ (reference sequence). This CDR3 comprises 13 residues. V was clipped by 2 bases and J by 1 base, with 6 bases between them. CDR3 sequence: CASSLSSSYEQYF. The DNA of the CDR3 is TGTGCCAGCAGCTTATCCAGTTCCTACGAGCAGTACTTC.

This clone is a singleton in its sample. CDR3 amino acids: CAIETGDLSYNEQFF. The CDR3 DNA sequence: TGTGCCATCGAGACAGGGGACCTTTCCTACAATGAGCAGTTCTTC. J is TRBJ2-1 and V is TRBV5-6; 8 nucleotides agree with TRBD1. V trimming: 9 bases; J trimming: 1 base; junction bases outside the gene matches: 9. The CDR3 spans 15 residues. CDR1 and CDR2 from the germline V gene are SGHDT and YYEEEE. Variable domain in full (rest from reference TRBV5-6 and TRBJ2-1): DAGVTQSPTHLIKTRGQQVTLRCSPKSGHDTVSWYQQALGQGPQFIFQYYEEEERQRGNFPDRFSGHQFPNYSSELNVNALLLGDSALYLCAIETGDLSYNEQFFGPGTRLTVL.

V gene TRBV6-6 combines with J gene TRBJ1-5; D is undetermined. CDR1 and CDR2 (germline): MNHNY, SVGAGI (reference sequence). V lost 2 bases and J 3 bases, leaving 8 bases between the germline ends. The CDR3 runs to 14 residues. The CDR3 reads CASSYHDNNQPQHF. Written as DNA, the CDR3 is TGTGCCAGCAGTTACCACGACAACAATCAGCCCCAGCATTTT.

The V call is TRBV4-3, the J call TRBJ2-5, with TRBD1 matching over 8 bases. The J call may be faulty, since TRBJ2-7 better matches the DNA end. The germline V gene has CDR1 LGHNA and CDR2 YSLEER. The CDR3 runs 16 residues. This chain's CDR3 is CASSSYQGQGAGEQYF. The CDR3 nucleotides read TGCGCCAGCAGCTCCTACCAGGGGCAGGGGGCGGGCGAGCAGTACTTC.

V gene TRBV5-4 combines with J gene TRBJ2-7; tentative D call: TRBD2 (6 bases). CDR1 is SGHNT and CDR2 is YYREEE in the germline V gene (reference sequence). V shed 2 bases and J shed 5 bases, with 11 bases lying between them. The CDR3 spans 13 residues. The CDR3 here is CASSFPEGDEQYF. DNA of the CDR3: TGTGCCAGCAGCTTCCCGGAGGGTGACGAGCAGTACTTC.

V gene TRBV30 combines with J gene TRBJ1-4; D gene uncertain. Germline CDR1 is GTSNPN and CDR2 is SVGIG (reference sequence). Trimming removed 6 bases at V and 7 bases at J, with 15 bases between. This CDR3 has 13 amino acids. The CDR3 spells CACSPGRVEKLFF. The CDR3 nucleotides read TGTGCCTGCTCGCCCGGACGAGTTGAAAAACTGTTTTTT.

CDR3 loop: CASSLSDPRNSYEQYF. In DNA form, the CDR3 reads TGTGCCAGCAGCTTATCAGACCCCAGGAACTCCTACGAGCAGTACTTC. The J gene is TRBJ2-7, the V gene TRBV7-8; D unresolved. CDR1 is SGHVS and CDR2 is FQNEAQ in the germline V gene. There are 16 residues in the CDR3. V was cut by 2 bases and J by 0 bases, with 14 bases left in between.

The V call is TRBV7-9, the J call TRBJ1-5, with D unclear. The germline gives CDR1 SEHNR, CDR2 FQNEAQ (reference sequence). The CDR3 is made up of 15 amino acids. The ends were cut back, 5 bases at V and 4 bases at J, with 15 bases in the middle. CDR3 in DNA: TGTGCCAGCAGCGAATCAGGAAAAACAAATCAGCCCCAGCATTTT. Translating gives CASSESGKTNQPQHF. The entire variable domain, with the rest obtained from reference TRBV7-9 and TRBJ1-5, is as follows: DTGVSQNPRHKITKRGQNVTFRCDPISEHNRLYWYRQTLGQGPEFLTYFQNEAQLEKSRLLSDRFSAERPKGSFSTLEIQRTEQGDSAMYLCASSESGKTNQPQHFGDGTRLSIL.

The table lists this clone with a count of one. The chain uses TRBV28 and TRBJ1-2; no firm D call. The CDR3 has 13 residues. V gave up 7 bases and J gave up 2 bases, with 11 bases separating them. Germline CDR1 is MDHEN and CDR2 is SYDVKM. The CDR3, as DNA: TGTGCCAGCAATTTCGACATGAACTATGGCTACACCTTC. Its protein product is CASNFDMNYGYTF.

This clone appeared a few times. The chain links TRBV15 to TRBJ2-7, with D hard to call. V shed 0 bases and J shed 3 bases, with 3 bases lying between them. The CDR3 spans 12 residues. The germline V gene encodes CDR1 LNHNV and CDR2 YYDKDF (reference sequence). CDR3 nucleotides: TGTGCCACCAGCAGAGATTTCTACGAGCAGTACTTC. Amino acid sequence: CATSRDFYEQYF.

This sequence joins TRBV9 and TRBJ1-5, with D possibly TRBD1 on 5 matching bases. Germline CDR1 is SGDLS and CDR2 is YYNGEE. Trimming pared 2 bases from V and 0 bases from J, leaving 9 bases between. The CDR3 runs to 15 residues. CDR3 DNA: TGTGCCAGCAGCGTTGGGGGAAATAGCAATCAGCCCCAGCATTTT. Translating gives CASSVGGNSNQPQHF.

The rearrangement uses TRBV5-1 and TRBJ2-3; 7 positions agree with TRBD2. The CDR3 is 16 residues long. Germline assignment: CDR1 SGHRS and CDR2 YFSETQ. With 0 bases clipped from V and 2 bases from J, the junction kept 6 bases outside the gene matches. The CDR3 loop reads CASSLAGAGFTDTQYF. The CDR3 DNA follows: TGCGCCAGCAGCTTGGCCGGAGCGGGGTTCACAGATACGCAGTATTTT. Variable domain in full (rest from reference TRBV5-1 and TRBJ2-3): KAGVTQTPRYLIKTRGQQVTLSCSPISGHRSVSWYQQTPGQGLQFLFEYFSETQRNKGNFPGRFSGRQFSNSRSEMNVSTLELGDSALYLCASSLAGAGFTDTQYFGPGTRLTVL.